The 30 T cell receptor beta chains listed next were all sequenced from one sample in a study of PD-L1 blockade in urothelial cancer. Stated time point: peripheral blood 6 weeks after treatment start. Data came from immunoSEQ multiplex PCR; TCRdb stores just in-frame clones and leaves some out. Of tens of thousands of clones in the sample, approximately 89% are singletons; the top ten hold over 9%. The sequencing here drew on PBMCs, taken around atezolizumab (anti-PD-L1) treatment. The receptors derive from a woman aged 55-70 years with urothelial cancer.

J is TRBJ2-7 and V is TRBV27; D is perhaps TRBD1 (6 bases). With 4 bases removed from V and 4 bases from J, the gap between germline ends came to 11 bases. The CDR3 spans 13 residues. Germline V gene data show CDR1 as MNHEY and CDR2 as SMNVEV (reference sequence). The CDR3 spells CASSSGDKYEQYF. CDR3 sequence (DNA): TGTGCCAGCAGTTCAGGGGACAAATACGAGCAGTACTTC.

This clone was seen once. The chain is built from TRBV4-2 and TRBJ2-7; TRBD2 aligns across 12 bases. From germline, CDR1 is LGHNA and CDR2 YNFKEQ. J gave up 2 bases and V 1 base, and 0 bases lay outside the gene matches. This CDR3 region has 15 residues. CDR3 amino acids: CASSQGTSGAYEQYF. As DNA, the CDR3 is TGTGCCAGCAGCCAAGGGACTAGCGGGGCCTACGAGCAGTACTTC.

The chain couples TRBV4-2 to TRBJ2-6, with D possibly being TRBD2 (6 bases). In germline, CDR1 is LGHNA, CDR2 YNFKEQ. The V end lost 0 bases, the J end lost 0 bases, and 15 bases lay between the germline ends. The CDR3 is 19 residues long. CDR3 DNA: TGTGCCAGCAGCCAAGAGCTGCGGGACTTGGTCTCTGGGGCCAACGTCCTGACTTTC. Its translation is CASSQELRDLVSGANVLTF.

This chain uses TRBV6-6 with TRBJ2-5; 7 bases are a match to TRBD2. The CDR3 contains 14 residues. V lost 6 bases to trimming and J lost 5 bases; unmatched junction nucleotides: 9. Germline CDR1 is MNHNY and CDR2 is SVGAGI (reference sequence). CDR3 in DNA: TGTGCCAGCAGCCCGGGGAGTAGCGGGGAGACCCAGTACTTC. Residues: CASSPGSSGETQYF.

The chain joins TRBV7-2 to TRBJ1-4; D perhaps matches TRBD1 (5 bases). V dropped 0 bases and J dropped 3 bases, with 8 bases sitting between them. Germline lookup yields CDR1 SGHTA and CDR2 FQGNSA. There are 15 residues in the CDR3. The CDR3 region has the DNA TGTGCCAGCAGCTTAGCCCAGGGTGCTAATGAAAAACTGTTTTTT. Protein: CASSLAQGANEKLFF.

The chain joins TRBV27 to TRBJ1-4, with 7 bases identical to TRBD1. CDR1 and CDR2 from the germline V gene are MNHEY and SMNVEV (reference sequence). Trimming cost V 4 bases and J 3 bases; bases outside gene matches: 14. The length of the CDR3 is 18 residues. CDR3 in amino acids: CASSSLETGRGSNEKLFF. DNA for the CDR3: TGTGCCAGCAGTTCCTTAGAGACAGGGCGCGGATCTAATGAAAAACTGTTTTTT.

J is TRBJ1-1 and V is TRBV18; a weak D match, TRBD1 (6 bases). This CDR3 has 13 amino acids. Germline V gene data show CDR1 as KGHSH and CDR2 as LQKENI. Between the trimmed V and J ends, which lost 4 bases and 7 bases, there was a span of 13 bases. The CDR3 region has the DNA TGTGCCAGCTCACTCAAACAGGGAAATGAAGCTTTCTTT. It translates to CASSLKQGNEAFF.

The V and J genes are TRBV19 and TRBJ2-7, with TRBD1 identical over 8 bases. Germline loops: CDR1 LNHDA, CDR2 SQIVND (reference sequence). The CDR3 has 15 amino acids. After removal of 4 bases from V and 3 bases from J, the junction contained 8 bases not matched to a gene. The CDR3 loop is CASSTTGTGYYEQYF. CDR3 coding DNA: TGTGCCAGTAGTACGACCGGGACAGGATACTACGAGCAGTACTTC.

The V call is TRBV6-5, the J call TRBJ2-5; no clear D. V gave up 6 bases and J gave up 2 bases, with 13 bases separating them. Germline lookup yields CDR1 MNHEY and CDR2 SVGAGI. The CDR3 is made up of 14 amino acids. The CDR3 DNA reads TGTGCCAGCAGCCCCCCAGGCAGACAAGAGACCCAGTACTTC. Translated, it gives CASSPPGRQETQYF.

The CDR3 sequence is CASSKMGQGMDGYTF. The CDR3 DNA follows: TGTGCCAGCAGTAAAATGGGACAGGGGATGGATGGCTACACCTTC. This chain links TRBV7-7 with TRBJ1-2; TRBD1 aligns across 10 bases. From germline, CDR1 is SSHAT and CDR2 FNYEAQ (reference sequence). V shed 6 bases and J 6 bases; nucleotides not matched to a gene: 10. This CDR3 contains 15 residues.

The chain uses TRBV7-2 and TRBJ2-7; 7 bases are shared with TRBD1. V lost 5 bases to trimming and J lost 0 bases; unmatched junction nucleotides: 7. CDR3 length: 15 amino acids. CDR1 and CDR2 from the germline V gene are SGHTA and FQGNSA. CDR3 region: CASSRGQTSSYEQYF. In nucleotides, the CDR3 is TGTGCCAGCAGCCGGGGACAGACCAGCTCCTACGAGCAGTACTTC.

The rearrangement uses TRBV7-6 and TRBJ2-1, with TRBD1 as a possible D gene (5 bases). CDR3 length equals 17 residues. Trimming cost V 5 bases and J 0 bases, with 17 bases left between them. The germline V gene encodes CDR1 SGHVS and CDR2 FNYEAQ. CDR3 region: CASSRRIGQGSYNEQFF. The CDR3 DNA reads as TGTGCCAGCAGCCGGCGTATAGGGCAGGGCTCCTACAATGAGCAGTTCTTC.

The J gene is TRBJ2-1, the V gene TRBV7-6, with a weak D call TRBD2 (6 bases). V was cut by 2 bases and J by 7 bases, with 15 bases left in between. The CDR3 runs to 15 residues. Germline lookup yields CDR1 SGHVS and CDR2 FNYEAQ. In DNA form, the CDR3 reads TGTGCCAGCAGCTTATTCGAACGGGAGAGGAATGAGCAGTTCTTC. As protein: CASSLFERERNEQFF.

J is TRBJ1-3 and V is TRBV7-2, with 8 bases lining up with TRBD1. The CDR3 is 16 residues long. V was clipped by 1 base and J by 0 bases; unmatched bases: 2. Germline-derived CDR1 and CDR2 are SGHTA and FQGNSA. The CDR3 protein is CASSLVGQVSGNTIYF. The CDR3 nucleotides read TGTGCCAGCAGCTTAGTGGGACAGGTCTCTGGAAACACCATATATTTT.

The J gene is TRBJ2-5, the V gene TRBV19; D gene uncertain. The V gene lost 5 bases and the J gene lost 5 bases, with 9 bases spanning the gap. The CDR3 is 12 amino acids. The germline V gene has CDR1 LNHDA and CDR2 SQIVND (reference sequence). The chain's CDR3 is CASSFTRETQYF. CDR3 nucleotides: TGTGCCAGTAGTTTTACGCGGGAGACCCAGTACTTC.

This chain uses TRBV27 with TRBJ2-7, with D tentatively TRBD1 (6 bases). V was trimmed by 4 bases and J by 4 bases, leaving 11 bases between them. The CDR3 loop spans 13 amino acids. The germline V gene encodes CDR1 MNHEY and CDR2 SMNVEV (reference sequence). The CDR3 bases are TGTGCCAGCAGTTATGGGGGCGGTTACGAGCAGTACTTC. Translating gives CASSYGGGYEQYF.

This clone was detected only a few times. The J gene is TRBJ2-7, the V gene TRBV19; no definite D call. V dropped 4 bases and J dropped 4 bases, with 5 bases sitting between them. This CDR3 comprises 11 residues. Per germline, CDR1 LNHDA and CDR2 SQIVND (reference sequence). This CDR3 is CASSSRYEQYF. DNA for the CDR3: TGTGCCAGTAGTAGCCGGTACGAGCAGTACTTC.

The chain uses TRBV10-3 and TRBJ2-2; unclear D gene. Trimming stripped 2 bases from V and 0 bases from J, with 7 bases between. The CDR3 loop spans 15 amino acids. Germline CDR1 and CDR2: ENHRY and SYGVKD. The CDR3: CAISEGLANTGELFF. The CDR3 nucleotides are TGTGCCATCAGTGAGGGTCTAGCGAACACCGGGGAGCTGTTTTTT.

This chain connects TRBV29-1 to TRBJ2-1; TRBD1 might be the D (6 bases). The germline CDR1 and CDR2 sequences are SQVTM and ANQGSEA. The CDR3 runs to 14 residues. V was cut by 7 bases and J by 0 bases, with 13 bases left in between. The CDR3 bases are TGCAGCGGGATGGGGGCTAGCTCCTACAATGAGCAGTTCTTC. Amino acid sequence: CSGMGASSYNEQFF.

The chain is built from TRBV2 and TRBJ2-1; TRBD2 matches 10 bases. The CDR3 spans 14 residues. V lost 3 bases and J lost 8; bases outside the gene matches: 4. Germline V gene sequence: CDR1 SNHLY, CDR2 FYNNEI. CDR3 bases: TGTGCCAGCAGTGACACTAGCGGGATGGATGAGCAGTTCTTC. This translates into CASSDTSGMDEQFF. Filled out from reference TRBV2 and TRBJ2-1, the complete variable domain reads EPEVTQTPSHQVTQMGQEVILRCVPISNHLYFYWYRQILGQKVEFLVSFYNNEISEKSEIFDDQFSVERPDGSNFTLKIRSTKLEDSAMYFCASSDTSGMDEQFFGPGTRLTVL.

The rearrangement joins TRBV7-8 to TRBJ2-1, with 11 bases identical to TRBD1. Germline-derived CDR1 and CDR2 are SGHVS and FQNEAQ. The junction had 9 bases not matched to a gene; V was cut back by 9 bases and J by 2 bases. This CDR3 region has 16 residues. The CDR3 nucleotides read TGTGCCAGTTCCGGGACAGGGGGTTCCCCCTACAATGAGCAGTTCTTC. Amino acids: CASSGTGGSPYNEQFF.

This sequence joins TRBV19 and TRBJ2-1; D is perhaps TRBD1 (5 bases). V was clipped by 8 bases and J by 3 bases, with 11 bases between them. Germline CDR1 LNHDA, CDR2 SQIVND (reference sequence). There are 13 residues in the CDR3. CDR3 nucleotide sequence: TGTGCCAGTGTGGGGCAGCTCTACAATGAGCAGTTCTTC. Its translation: CASVGQLYNEQFF.

The CDR3 loop reads CATSDRGSGANVLTF. For the CDR3, the DNA is TGTGCCACCAGCGACAGGGGCTCTGGGGCCAACGTCCTGACTTTC. V gene TRBV15 combines with J gene TRBJ2-6; 8 nucleotides match TRBD1. This CDR3 region has 15 residues. V was clipped by 5 bases and J by 0 bases; unmatched bases: 0. Germline CDR1 reads LNHNV; CDR2 reads YYDKDF (reference sequence).

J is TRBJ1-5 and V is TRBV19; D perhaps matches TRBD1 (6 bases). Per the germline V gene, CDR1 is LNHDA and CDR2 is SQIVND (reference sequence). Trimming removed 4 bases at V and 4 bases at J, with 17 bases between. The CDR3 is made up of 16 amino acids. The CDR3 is CASSNRARSSNQPQHF. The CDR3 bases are TGTGCCAGTAGTAACAGGGCAAGAAGTTCGAATCAGCCCCAGCATTTT.

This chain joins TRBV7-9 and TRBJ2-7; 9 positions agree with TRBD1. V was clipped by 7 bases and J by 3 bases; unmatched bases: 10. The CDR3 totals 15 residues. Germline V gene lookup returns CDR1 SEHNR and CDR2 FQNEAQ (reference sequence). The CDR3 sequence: CASTETDRGGYEQYF. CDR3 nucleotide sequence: TGTGCCAGCACCGAAACTGACAGGGGGGGCTACGAGCAGTACTTC.

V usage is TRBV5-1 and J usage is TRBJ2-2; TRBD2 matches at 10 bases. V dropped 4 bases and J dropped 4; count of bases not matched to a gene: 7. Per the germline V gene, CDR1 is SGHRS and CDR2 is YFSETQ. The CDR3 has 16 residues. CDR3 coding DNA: TGCGCCAGCAGCGCTCCTAGCGGGGGTGTCACCGGGGAGCTGTTTTTT. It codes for CASSAPSGGVTGELFF.

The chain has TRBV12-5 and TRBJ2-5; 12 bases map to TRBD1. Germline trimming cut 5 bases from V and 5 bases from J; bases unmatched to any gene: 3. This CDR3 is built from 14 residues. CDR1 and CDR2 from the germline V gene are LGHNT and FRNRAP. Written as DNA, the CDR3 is TGTGCTAGTGGTACGGGACAGGGGGCTGAGACCCAGTACTTC. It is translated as CASGTGQGAETQYF. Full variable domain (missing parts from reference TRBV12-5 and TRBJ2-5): DARVTQTPRHKVTEMGQEVTMRCQPILGHNTVFWYRQTMMQGLELLAYFRNRAPLDDSGMPKDRFSAEMPDATLATLKIQPSEPRDSAVYFCASGTGQGAETQYFGPGTRLLVL.

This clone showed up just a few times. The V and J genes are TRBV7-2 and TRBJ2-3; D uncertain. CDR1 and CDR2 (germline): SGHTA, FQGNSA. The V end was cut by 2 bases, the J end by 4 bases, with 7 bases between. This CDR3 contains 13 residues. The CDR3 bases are TGTGCCAGCAGCTTAATGTTCTCAGATACGCAGTATTTT. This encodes CASSLMFSDTQYF. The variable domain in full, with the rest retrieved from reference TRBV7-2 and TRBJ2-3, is GAGVSQSPSNKVTEKGKDVELRCDPISGHTALYWYRQSLGQGLEFLIYFQGNSAPDKSGLPSDRFSAERTGGSVSTLTIQRTQQEDSAVYLCASSLMFSDTQYFGPGTRLTVL.

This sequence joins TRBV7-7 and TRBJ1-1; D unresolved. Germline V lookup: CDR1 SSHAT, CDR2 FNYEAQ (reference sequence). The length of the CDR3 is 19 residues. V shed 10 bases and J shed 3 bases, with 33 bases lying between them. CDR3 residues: CANTLAPTARRVEDTEAFF. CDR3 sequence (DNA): TGTGCCAACACCTTAGCCCCCACGGCCCGAAGGGTGGAGGACACTGAAGCTTTCTTT.

In nucleotides, the CDR3 is TGTGCCAGCGGACTCCCCACCCCTTACGAGCAGTACTTC. It translates to CASGLPTPYEQYF. The rearrangement links TRBV7-2 to TRBJ2-7, with D perhaps TRBD2 (5 bases). The CDR3 spans 13 residues. Germline V gene lookup returns CDR1 SGHTA and CDR2 FQGNSA. V lost 8 bases and J 4 bases, leaving 15 bases between the germline ends.